This is a list of T cell receptor beta chains from one sample in a study of Graves' ophthalmopathy and Graves' hyperthyroidism. TCRdb reprocessed the multiplex PCR reads with MiXCR, giving one entry per CDR3 protein. In the table there are some 1.1 million distinct CDR3 sequences, about 35% of which are singletons. Sequenced: peripheral blood or thyroid tissue (not recorded which). The receptor set was obtained from an adult man with Graves' hyperthyroidism. Both conserved end residues are part of each CDR3. A D gene is named only where the DNA matches it firmly. A row's size may be missing; if present it is once, few, many or a size class.

abundance	d_gene	v_gene	j_gene	CDR3nt	CDR3aa
NA	TRBD1	TRBV2	TRBJ1-4	TGTGCCAGCAGTCCCCGTAGACAGGGGAATGAAAAACTGTTTTTT	CASSPRRQGNEKLFF
NA	NA	TRBV6-5	TRBJ1-5	TGCGCCAGCACCGAAGAGGGGTTTGGTGTCCAGCATTTT	CASTEEGFGVQHF
NA	NA	TRBV12-3/TRBV12-4	TRBJ2-2	TGTGCCAGCTCACCCGGACGAAGGGTCACCGGGGAGCTGTTTTTT	CASSPGRRVTGELFF
few	TRBD2	TRBV4-1	TRBJ2-5	TGCGCCAGCAGCCAAGAGGTACGGGGGGGCCCGATACAAGAGACCCAGTACTTC	CASSQEVRGGPIQETQYF
few	TRBD2	TRBV10-3	TRBJ2-5	TGTGCCATCAGGAGCGGGGGGACTACGACCCAGTACTTC	CAIRSGGTTTQYF
NA	NA	TRBV19	TRBJ2-3	TGTGCCAGTAGCTGGACTATCACAGATACGCAGTATTTT	CASSWTITDTQYF
few	TRBD1	TRBV2	TRBJ1-5	TGTGCCAGCAGTCGACAGGGGCAGGGGACTGATGGCAATCAGCCCCAGCATTTT	CASSRQGQGTDGNQPQHF
NA	NA	TRBV19	TRBJ2-2	TGTGCCAGTAGTATTTATGGGGGGCGCAGCGCCGGGGAGCTGTTTTTT	CASSIYGGRSAGELFF
many	NA	TRBV5-1	TRBJ2-5	TGCGCCAGCAGCCCGTATCCTGGGCAGACCCAGTACTTC	CASSPYPGQTQYF
NA	NA	TRBV7-2	TRBJ1-1	TGTGCCAGCAGCTTAGATAGCCGGCGGGGGACTGAAGCTTTCTTT	CASSLDSRRGTEAFF
many	TRBD1	TRBV7-2	TRBJ2-5	TGTGCCAGCAGCTCACAGACAGGGAAGGAGACCCAGTACTTC	CASSSQTGKETQYF
many	NA	TRBV7-2	TRBJ1-5	TGTGCCAGCAGCTTATACGGACACAATCAGCCCCAGCATTTT	CASSLYGHNQPQHF
many	NA	TRBV12-3/TRBV12-4	TRBJ2-5	TGTGCCAGCTCGACGTCGGGGGAGACCCAGTACTTC	CASSTSGETQYF
few	NA	TRBV11-2	TRBJ2-5	TGTGCCAGCAGCTTTGGAAGGGGACGGAAGAGGGAAGAGACCCAGTACTTC	CASSFGRGRKREETQYF
NA	TRBD2	TRBV9	TRBJ2-5	TGTGCCAGCGGAGGGACGGGGGGAAATCAGCCCCAGTACTTC	CASGGTGGNQPQYF
NA	NA	TRBV28	TRBJ2-5	TGTGCCAGCAGTCAAAGAGGCAAGGAAGAGACCCAGTACTTC	CASSQRGKEETQYF
NA	TRBD1	TRBV29-1	TRBJ1-5	TGCAGCTTTGGACAGGCGAATCAGCCCCAGCATTTT	CSFGQANQPQHF
many	NA	TRBV7-6	TRBJ1-1	TGTGCCAGCAGCTTAGTTCAGGGGAACACTGAAGCTTTCTTT	CASSLVQGNTEAFF
NA	NA	TRBV28	TRBJ2-7	TGTGCCAGCACCCCTGACAGTACCTACGAGCAGTACTTC	CASTPDSTYEQYF
NA	TRBD1	TRBV3-1	TRBJ1-1	TGTGCCAGCAGCCAAGGGAGAGGACAGGCGAGTGAAGCTTTCTTT	CASSQGRGQASEAFF
NA	TRBD1	TRBV9	TRBJ1-2	TGTGCCAGCAGCCCAGGAGAGGGACAGGGTGGCTACACCTTC	CASSPGEGQGGYTF
NA	TRBD1	TRBV7-7	TRBJ2-5	TGTGCCAGCAGCATGGGACAGGGGGGAGAGACCCAGTACTTC	CASSMGQGGETQYF
NA	TRBD1	TRBV19	TRBJ1-5	TGTGCCAGTAGTACCTACCGGACAGGGCCCAATCAGCCCCAGCATTTT	CASSTYRTGPNQPQHF
many	NA	TRBV6-5	TRBJ2-7	TGTGCCAGCAGTTCCCGAGCCCTCGAGCAGTACTTC	CASSSRALEQYF
many	TRBD1	TRBV7-9	TRBJ1-1	TGTGCCAGCAGCCTACAGGGGGTGGGAAACACTGAAGCTTTCTTT	CASSLQGVGNTEAFF
many	NA	TRBV20-1	TRBJ1-3	TGCAGTGCTAGACCGGGGCCTGGAAACACCATATATTTT	CSARPGPGNTIYF
NA	TRBD2	TRBV5-8	TRBJ2-5	TGTGCCAGCAGCGTTTCGGGACTAGCGGGGGCTGAGACCCAGTACTTC	CASSVSGLAGAETQYF
NA	TRBD1	TRBV4-3	TRBJ1-2	TGCGCCAGCAGCCAAGTCGACAGGGGACACTATGGCTACACCTTC	CASSQVDRGHYGYTF
NA	NA	TRBV30	TRBJ2-7	TGTGCCTGGGGACGGGACGGCATCTACGAGCAGTACTTC	CAWGRDGIYEQYF
few	TRBD1	TRBV6-5	TRBJ1-2	TGTGCCAGCGGACAGGGCGATGTCGACTATGGCTACACCTTC	CASGQGDVDYGYTF
few	NA	TRBV12-3/TRBV12-4	TRBJ2-5	TGTGCCGGGGGGGCCGGGACACCTGGAGAGACCCAGTACTTC	CAGGAGTPGETQYF